A selection of T cell receptor beta chains follows, all from one sample in a study of blood T cell repertoires in COVID-19. Assay used: immunoSEQ multiplex PCR; TCRdb lists only in-frame clones, some missing. Of a few hundred thousand clones detected, 87% appear once; the ten largest clones hold 2.2%. The specimen sequenced was peripheral blood. The receptors derive from a woman aged 45-65 years who had recovered from COVID-19. Each CDR3 is given with its conserved first and last residue.

TRBV3-1/TRBV3-2	CASSQREHGNTIYF
TRBV20-1	CSARGTREQYF
TRBV2	CASRRTGNGQPQHF
TRBV18	CASSPRAKSGTGNTGELFF
TRBV4-1	CASNNRGNTIYF
TRBV5-1	CASSRSDSTGELFF
TRBV5-1	CASSPGQGAVNYGYTF
TRBV7-2	CASRKGGLDTEAFF
TRBV28	CASMAVRYNGYTF
TRBV6-2/TRBV6-3	CASSPFREQETQYF
TRBV10-3	CAISQTSGQETQYF
TRBV19	CASSILGAVTGELFF
TRBV11-3	CASSLGLAGRSSSTDTQYF
TRBV7-8	CASSPIGQGNYGYTF
TRBV11-1	CASSFPEGGTQYF
TRBV30	CAWSKTGGETQYF
TRBV7-2	CASSLARVDRGLWEDTQYF
TRBV29-1	CSVVRDSQPTEAFF
TRBV4-1	CASSQGAAYAGGPNTGELFF
TRBV6-5	CASSYRGTSGAYEQFF
TRBV18	CASSEAPDTQYF
TRBV6-6	CASRLTSGDRDQPQHF
TRBV9	CASSVRAELGTSRVGEQFF
TRBV6-5	CASRHATGPGYEQYF
TRBV27	CASSLRAGGPEAFF
TRBV5-1	CASSSQGLESGELFF
TRBV4-1	CASSLPDRDYGYTF
TRBV7-6	CASSLMIPGQGSEQYF
TRBV9	CASSATGTGPIEQFF
TRBV19	CASSIQATGEAFF
TRBV6-6	CASSKPGTRQPQHF
TRBV5-1	CASSSLKTGGFDEQYF
TRBV5-5	CASSGPTGRTEAFF